This T cell receptor (beta chain) came from a study of cytomegalovirus exposure and HLA in healthy donors. The study ran its PCR with 60 Vbeta and 13 Jbeta primers. The assay was immunoSEQ multiplex PCR, and TCRdb's table has in-frame clones only and misses some. The sample shows roughly 180,000 clones, about 86% of them seen only once. This clone was counted a few times. Germline V gives CDR1 SGDLS, CDR2 YYNGEE. CDR3 size: 14 residues. The junction had 7 bases not matched to a gene; V was cut back by 8 bases and J by 1 base. The TCR was taken from a woman aged 18-29 years in good health and CMV-seropositive. The V call is TRBV9, the J call TRBJ2-3, with 7 bases lining up with TRBD2. Sequences were obtained from PBMCs. CDR3 coding DNA: TGTGCCAGAATGGGGGAGGGTGGCACAGATACGCAGTATTTT. Protein: CARMGEGGTDTQYF. Full variable domain (rest looked up from reference TRBV9 and TRBJ2-3): DSGVTQTPKHLITATGQRVTLRCSPRSGDLSVYWYQQSLDQGLQFLIQYYNGEERAKGNILERFSAQQFPDLHSELNLSSLELGDSALYFCARMGEGGTDTQYFGPGTRLTVL.